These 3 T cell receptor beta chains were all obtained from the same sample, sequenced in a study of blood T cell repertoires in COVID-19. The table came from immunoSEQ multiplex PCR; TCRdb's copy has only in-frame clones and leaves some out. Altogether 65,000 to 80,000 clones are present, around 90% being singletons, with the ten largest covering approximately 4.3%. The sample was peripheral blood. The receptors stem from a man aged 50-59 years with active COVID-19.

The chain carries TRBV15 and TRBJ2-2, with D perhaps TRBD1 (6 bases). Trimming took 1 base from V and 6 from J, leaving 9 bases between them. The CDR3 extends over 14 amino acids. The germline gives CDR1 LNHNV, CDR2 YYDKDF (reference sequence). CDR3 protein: CATSRAGVSGELFF. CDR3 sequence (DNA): TGTGCCACCAGCAGAGCAGGGGTGTCCGGGGAGCTGTTTTTT.

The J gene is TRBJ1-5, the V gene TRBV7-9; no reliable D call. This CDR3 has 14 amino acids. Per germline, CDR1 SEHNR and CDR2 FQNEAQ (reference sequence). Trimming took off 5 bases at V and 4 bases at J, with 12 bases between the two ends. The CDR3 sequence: CASSPLTGNQPQHF. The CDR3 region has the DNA TGTGCCAGCAGCCCCTTGACTGGAAATCAGCCCCAGCATTTT.

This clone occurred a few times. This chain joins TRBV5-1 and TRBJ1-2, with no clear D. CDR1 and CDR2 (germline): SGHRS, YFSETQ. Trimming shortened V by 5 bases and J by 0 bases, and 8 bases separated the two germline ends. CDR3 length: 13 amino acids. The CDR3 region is CASSWAANYGYTF. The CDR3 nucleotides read TGCGCCAGCAGTTGGGCAGCTAACTATGGCTACACCTTC.